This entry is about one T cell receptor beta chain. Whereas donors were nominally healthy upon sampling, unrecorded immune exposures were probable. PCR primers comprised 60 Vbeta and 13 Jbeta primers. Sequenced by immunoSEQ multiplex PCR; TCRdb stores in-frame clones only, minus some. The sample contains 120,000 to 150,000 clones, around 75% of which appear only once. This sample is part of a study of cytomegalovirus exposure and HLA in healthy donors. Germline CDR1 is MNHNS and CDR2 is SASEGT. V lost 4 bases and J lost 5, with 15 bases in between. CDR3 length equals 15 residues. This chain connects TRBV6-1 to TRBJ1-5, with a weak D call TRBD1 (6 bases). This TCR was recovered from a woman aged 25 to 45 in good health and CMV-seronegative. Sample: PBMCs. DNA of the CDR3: TGTGCCAGCAGTGTGGGGATACAGGGCTATCAGCCCCAGCATTTT. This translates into CASSVGIQGYQPQHF.